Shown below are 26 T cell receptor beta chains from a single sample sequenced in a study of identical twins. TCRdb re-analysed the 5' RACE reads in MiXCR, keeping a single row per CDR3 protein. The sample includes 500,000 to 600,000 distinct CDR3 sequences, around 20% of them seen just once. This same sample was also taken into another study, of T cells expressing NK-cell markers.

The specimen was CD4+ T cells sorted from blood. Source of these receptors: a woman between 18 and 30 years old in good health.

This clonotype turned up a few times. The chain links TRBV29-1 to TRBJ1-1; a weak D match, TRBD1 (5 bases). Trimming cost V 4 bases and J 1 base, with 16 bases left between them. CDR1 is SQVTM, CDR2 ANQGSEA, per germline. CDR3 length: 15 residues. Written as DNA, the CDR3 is TGCAGCGTTGTGGGCGTCCGGGGACCGAACACTGAAGCTTTCTTT. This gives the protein CSVVGVRGPNTEAFF.

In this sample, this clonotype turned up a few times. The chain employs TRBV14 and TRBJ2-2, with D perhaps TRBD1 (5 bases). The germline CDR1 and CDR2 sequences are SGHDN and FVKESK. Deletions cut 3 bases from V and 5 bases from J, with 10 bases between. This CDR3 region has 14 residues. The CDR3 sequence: CASSQAGWTGELFF. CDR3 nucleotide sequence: TGTGCCAGCAGCCAGGCAGGGTGGACCGGGGAGCTGTTTTTT. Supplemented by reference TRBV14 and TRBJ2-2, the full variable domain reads EAGVTQFPSHSVIEKGQTVTLRCDPISGHDNLYWYRRVMGKEIKFLLHFVKESKQDESGMPNNRFLAERTGGTYSTLKVQPAELEDSGVYFCASSQAGWTGELFFGEGSRLTVL.

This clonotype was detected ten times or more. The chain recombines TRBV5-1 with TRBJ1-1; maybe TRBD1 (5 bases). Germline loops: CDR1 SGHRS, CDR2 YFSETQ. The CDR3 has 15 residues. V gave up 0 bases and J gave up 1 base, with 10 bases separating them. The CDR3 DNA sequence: TGCGCCAGCAGCTTGGCCGACAGACAGAACACTGAAGCTTTCTTT. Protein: CASSLADRQNTEAFF.

The CDR3 is CASSRALWPAQYF. The DNA for the CDR3 is TGCGCCAGCAGCAGGGCGCTCTGGCCGGCGCAGTATTTT. The chain recombines TRBV5-1 with TRBJ2-3; D gene ambiguous. Germline values: CDR1 SGHRS, CDR2 YFSETQ. This CDR3 is 13 amino acids long. V lost 4 bases to trimming and J lost 10 bases, with 16 bases between them.

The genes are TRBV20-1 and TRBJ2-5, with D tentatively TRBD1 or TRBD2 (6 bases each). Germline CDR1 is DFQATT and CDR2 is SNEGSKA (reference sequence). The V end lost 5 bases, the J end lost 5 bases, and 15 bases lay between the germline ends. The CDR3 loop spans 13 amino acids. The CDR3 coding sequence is TGCAGTGCTGGAGGACGGGGGCGCGAGACCCAGTACTTC. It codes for CSAGGRGRETQYF.

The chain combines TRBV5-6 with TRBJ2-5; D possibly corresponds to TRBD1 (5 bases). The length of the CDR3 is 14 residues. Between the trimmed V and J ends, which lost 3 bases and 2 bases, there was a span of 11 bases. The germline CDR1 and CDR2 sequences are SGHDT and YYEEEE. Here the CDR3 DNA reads TGTGCCAGCAGCTCCAGGGAAGGGCAAGAGACCCAGTACTTC. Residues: CASSSREGQETQYF.

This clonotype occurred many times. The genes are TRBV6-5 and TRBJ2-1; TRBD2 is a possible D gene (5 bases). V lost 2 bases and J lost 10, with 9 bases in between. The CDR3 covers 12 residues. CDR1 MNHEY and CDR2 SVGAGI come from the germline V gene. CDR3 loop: CASSYTRGEQFF. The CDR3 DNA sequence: TGTGCCAGCAGTTACACAAGAGGGGAGCAGTTCTTC.

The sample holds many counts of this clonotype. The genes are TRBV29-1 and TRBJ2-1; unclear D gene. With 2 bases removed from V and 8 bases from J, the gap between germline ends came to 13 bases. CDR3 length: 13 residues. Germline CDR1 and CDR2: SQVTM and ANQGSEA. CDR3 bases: TGCAGCGTTGAACCCGGTGGGATTGATGAGCAGTTCTTC. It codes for CSVEPGGIDEQFF.

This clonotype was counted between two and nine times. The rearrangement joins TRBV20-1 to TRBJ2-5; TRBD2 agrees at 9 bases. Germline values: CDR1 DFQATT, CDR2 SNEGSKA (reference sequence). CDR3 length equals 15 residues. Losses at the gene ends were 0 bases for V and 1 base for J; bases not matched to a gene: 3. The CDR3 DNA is TGCAGTGCTAGAGAGCCAGCGGGAGGCCAAGAGACCCAGTACTTC. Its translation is CSAREPAGGQETQYF.

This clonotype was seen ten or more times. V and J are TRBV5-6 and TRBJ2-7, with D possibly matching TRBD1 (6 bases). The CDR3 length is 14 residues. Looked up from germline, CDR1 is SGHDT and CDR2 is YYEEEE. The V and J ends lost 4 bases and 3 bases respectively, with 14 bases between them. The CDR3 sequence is CASSVTGHHYEQYF. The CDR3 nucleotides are TGTGCCAGCAGCGTAACGGGACATCACTACGAGCAGTACTTC.

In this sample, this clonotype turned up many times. In DNA, the CDR3 is TGCGCCAGCAGCTTGAAAGCAGGGTCTAGCACTGAAGCTTTCTTT. Protein sequence: CASSLKAGSSTEAFF. The rearrangement joins TRBV5-1 to TRBJ1-1, with a weak D call TRBD1 (5 bases). Germline CDR1 and CDR2: SGHRS and YFSETQ. Trimming took off 1 base at V and 4 bases at J, with 14 bases between the two ends. The CDR3 contains 15 residues.

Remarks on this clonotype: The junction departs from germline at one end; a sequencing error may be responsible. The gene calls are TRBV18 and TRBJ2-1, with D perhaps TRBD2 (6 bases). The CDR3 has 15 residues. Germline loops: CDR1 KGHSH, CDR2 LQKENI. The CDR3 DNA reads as TGTGCAAGCTCAGAACTAGCAGGATTTCTTGGTGAGCAGTTCTTC. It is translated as CASSELAGFLGEQFF. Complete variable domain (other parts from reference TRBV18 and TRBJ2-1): NAGVMQNPRHLVRRRGQEARLRCSPMKGHSHVYWYRQLPEEGLKFMVYLQKENIIDESGMPKERFSAEFPKEGPSILRIQQVVRGDSAAYFCASSELAGFLGEQFFGPGTRLTVL.

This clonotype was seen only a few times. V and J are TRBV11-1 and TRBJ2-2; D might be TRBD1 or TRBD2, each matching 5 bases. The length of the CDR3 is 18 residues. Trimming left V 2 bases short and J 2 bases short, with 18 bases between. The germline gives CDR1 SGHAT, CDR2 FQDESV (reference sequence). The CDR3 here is CASSLIDRMGPNTGELFF. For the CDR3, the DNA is TGTGCCAGCAGCTTAATCGACCGGATGGGACCTAACACCGGGGAGCTGTTTTTT.

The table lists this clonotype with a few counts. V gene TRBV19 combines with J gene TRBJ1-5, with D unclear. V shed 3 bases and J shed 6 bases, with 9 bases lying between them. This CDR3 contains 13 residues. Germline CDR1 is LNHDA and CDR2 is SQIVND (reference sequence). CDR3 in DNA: TGTGCCAGTAGTATTGGGTCGGGTCAGCCCCAGCATTTT. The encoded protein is CASSIGSGQPQHF.

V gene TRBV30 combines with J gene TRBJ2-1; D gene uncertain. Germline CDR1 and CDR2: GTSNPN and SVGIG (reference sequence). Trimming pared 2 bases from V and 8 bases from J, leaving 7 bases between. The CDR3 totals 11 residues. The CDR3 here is CAWSPMDEQFF. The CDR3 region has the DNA TGTGCCTGGAGTCCCATGGATGAGCAGTTCTTC.

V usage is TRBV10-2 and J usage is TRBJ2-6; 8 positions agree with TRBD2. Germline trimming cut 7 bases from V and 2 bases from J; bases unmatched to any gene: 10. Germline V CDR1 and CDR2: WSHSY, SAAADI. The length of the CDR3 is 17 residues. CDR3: CASMALADSTGANVLTF. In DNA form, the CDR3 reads TGCGCCAGCATGGCACTAGCGGATTCAACTGGGGCCAACGTCCTGACTTTC.

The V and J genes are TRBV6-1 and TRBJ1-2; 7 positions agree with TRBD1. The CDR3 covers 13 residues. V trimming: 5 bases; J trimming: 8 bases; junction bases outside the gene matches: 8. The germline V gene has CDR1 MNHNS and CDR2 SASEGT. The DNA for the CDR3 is TGTGCCAGCAGTCCCCTGACAGGGAGAGGCTACACCTTC. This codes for CASSPLTGRGYTF.

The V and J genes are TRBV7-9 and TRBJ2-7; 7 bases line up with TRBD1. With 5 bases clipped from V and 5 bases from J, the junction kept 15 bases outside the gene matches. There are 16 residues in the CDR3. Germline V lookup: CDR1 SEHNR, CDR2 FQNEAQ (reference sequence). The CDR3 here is CASSNLQGTDLNEQYF. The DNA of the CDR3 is TGTGCCAGCAGCAACCTACAGGGGACGGATCTTAACGAGCAGTACTTC.

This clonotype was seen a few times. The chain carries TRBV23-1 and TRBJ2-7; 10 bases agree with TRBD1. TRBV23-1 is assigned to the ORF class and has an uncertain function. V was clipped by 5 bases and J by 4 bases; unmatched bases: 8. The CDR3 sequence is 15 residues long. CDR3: CASSFPWTGGYEQYF. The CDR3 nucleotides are TGCGCCAGCAGTTTTCCCTGGACAGGGGGGTACGAGCAGTACTTC.

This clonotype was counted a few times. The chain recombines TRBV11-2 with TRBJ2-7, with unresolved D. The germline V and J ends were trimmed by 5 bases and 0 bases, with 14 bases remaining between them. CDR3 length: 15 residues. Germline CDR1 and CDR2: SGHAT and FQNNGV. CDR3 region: CASSPAGDLSYEQYF. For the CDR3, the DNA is TGTGCCAGCAGCCCCGCAGGAGACCTCTCCTACGAGCAGTACTTC.

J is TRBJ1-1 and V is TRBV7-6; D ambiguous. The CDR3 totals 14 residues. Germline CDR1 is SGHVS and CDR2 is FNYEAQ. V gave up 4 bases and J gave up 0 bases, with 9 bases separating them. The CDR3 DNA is TGTGCCAGCAGCTCCGGACTGATGAACACTGAAGCTTTCTTT. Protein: CASSSGLMNTEAFF. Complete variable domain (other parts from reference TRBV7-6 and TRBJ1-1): GAGVSQSPRYKVTKRGQDVALRCDPISGHVSLYWYRQALGQGPEFLTYFNYEAQQDKSGLPNDRFSAERPEGSISTLTIQRTEQRDSAMYRCASSSGLMNTEAFFGQGTRLTVV.

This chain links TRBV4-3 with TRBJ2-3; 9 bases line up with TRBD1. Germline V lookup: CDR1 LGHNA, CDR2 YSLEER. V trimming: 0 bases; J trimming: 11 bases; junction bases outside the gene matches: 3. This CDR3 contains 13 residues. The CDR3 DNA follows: TGCGCCAGCAGCCAAGACGAGGACAGGGGGCAGTATTTT. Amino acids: CASSQDEDRGQYF.

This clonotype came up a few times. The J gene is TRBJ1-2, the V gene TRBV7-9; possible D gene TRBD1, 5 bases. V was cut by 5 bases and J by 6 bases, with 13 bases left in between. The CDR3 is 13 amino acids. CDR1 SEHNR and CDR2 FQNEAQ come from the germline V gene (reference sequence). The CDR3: CASSGRGKDGYTF. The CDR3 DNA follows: TGTGCCAGCAGCGGGAGGGGTAAAGATGGCTACACCTTC.

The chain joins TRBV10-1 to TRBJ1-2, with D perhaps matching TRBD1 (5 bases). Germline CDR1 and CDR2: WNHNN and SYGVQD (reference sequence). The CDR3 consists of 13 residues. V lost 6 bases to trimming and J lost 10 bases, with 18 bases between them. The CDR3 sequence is CASSWDPSGPYTF. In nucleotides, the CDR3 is TGCGCCAGCAGCTGGGACCCCAGCGGGCCCTACACCTTC.

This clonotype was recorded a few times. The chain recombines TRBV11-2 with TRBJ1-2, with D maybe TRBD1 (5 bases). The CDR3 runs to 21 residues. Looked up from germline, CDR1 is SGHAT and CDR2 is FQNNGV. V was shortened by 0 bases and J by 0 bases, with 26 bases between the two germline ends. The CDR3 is CASSLDIRKGTSPTTNYGYTF. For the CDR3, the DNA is TGTGCCAGCAGCTTAGATATACGGAAAGGGACTTCCCCTACCACTAACTATGGCTACACCTTC. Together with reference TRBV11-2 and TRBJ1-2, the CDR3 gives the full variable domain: EAGVAQSPRYKIIEKRQSVAFWCNPISGHATLYWYQQILGQGPKLLIQFQNNGVVDDSQLPKDRFSAERLKGVDSTLKIQPAKLEDSAVYLCASSLDIRKGTSPTTNYGYTFGSGTRLTVV.

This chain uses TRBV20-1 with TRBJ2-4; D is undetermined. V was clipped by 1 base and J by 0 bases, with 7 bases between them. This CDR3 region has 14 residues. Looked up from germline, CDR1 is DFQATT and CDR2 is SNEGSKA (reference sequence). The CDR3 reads CSARGPPAKNIQYF. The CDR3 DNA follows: TGCAGTGCTAGAGGCCCGCCAGCCAAAAACATTCAGTACTTC.